The 8 T cell receptor beta chains below all came from one sample that was sequenced in a study of T cell responses to AZD1222 COVID-19 vaccine. Method: immunoSEQ multiplex PCR; TCRdb's copy keeps in-frame clones and lacks some. In the table there are around 120,000 clones, roughly 90% of which are singletons. Here the sequenced sample was peripheral blood, taken on day 0 of AZD1222 vaccination. All receptors come from an adult in good health.

The rearrangement links TRBV6-1 to TRBJ1-4, with a weak D call TRBD1 (6 bases). Trimming stripped 1 base from V and 4 bases from J, with 10 bases between. CDR3 length: 15 residues. Germline CDR1 reads MNHNS; CDR2 reads SASEGT. The DNA for the CDR3 is TGTGCCAGCAGTGAAGATAGGGGGGATAATGAAAAACTGTTTTTT. The encoded protein is CASSEDRGDNEKLFF.

This sequence joins TRBV27 and TRBJ1-4, with 7 bases that match TRBD1. Germline loops: CDR1 MNHEY, CDR2 SMNVEV (reference sequence). The V segment lost 5 bases and the J segment 2 bases; nucleotides outside the gene matches: 5. CDR3 length: 15 residues. CDR3 nucleotide sequence: TGTGCCAGCAGTGCAGACAGGGCGACTAATGAAAAACTGTTTTTT. This codes for CASSADRATNEKLFF.

The genes are TRBV6-5 and TRBJ1-2, with D tentatively TRBD1 (6 bases). This CDR3 has 13 amino acids. The V end was cut by 10 bases, the J end by 6 bases, with 18 bases between. CDR1 MNHEY and CDR2 SVGAGI come from the germline V gene. Written as DNA, the CDR3 is TGTGCCACCTCAGAGATACAGGGAAATGGCTACACCTTC. Translating gives CATSEIQGNGYTF.

The chain uses TRBV28 and TRBJ1-4; tentatively, D is TRBD1 (5 bases). The V end lost 5 bases, the J end lost 8 bases, and 18 bases lay between the germline ends. The germline CDR1 and CDR2 sequences are MDHEN and SYDVKM. The CDR3 has 15 amino acids. The DNA of the CDR3 is TGTGCCAGCAGTCCCCCGCAGGGAATGGGAGAAAAACTGTTTTTT. It yields the protein CASSPPQGMGEKLFF.

This chain joins TRBV5-4 and TRBJ1-1; D is uncertain. The CDR3 totals 12 residues. Trimming took 2 bases from V and 4 from J, leaving 6 bases between them. Looked up from germline, CDR1 is SGHNT and CDR2 is YYREEE (reference sequence). The CDR3 DNA reads as TGTGCCAGCAGCTTCGGTAGCACTGAAGCTTTCTTT. This sequence encodes CASSFGSTEAFF.

The rearrangement links TRBV9 to TRBJ2-7; D ambiguous. CDR1 and CDR2 from the germline V gene are SGDLS and YYNGEE. V was trimmed by 3 bases and J by 2 bases, leaving 6 bases between them. This CDR3 contains 12 residues. CDR3 DNA sequence: TGTGCCAGCAGCGATACTACCTACGAGCAGTACTTC. Translating it yields CASSDTTYEQYF.

The chain is built from TRBV24-1 and TRBJ2-5; possible D gene TRBD2, 5 bases. Per germline, CDR1 KGHDR and CDR2 SFDVKD. The CDR3 runs 14 residues. Trimming took off 3 bases at V and 9 bases at J, with 16 bases between the two ends. CDR3 in DNA: TGTGCCACCAGTGATACCGGGAATATGGAGGCCCAGTACTTC. Its translation is CATSDTGNMEAQYF.

The V and J genes are TRBV28 and TRBJ2-7; 7 bases are shared with TRBD2. V trimming: 5 bases; J trimming: 2 bases; junction bases outside the gene matches: 9. The CDR3 contains 15 residues. Germline lookup yields CDR1 MDHEN and CDR2 SYDVKM. In DNA form, the CDR3 reads TGTGCCAGCAGTCCTAGGGGAGGGGCCACCTACGAGCAGTACTTC. Residues: CASSPRGGATYEQYF.